A selection of T cell receptor beta chains follows, all from one sample in a study of blood T cell repertoires in COVID-19. Method: immunoSEQ multiplex PCR; TCRdb's copy keeps in-frame clones and lacks some. The sample contains 200,000 or so clones, around nine tenths of which appear only once. Specimen: peripheral blood. These receptors came from a woman aged 55-69 years with acute or convalescent COVID-19. Both conserved end residues are part of each CDR3. A D gene is named only where the DNA matches it firmly. Clone size is shown for a subset of rows, as once, few, many or a class of expanded clone.

v_call	d_call	clone_size	cdr3_length	j_call	cdr3_nt	cdr3_aa
TRBV4-2	.	.	16	TRBJ1-1	TGTGCCAGCAGCCAAGATACAGACCCAACGAACACTGAAGCTTTCTTT	CASSQDTDPTNTEAFF
TRBV6-1	.	.	14	TRBJ2-7	TGTGCCAGCAGTGAAACGTCCAGGGCCTACGAGCAGTACTTC	CASSETSRAYEQYF
TRBV10-1	TRBD2	.	16	TRBJ2-1	TGCGCCAGCAGTGTCAGCGGGAGGGCCTATGGCAATGAGCAGTTCTTC	CASSVSGRAYGNEQFF
TRBV5-6	TRBD2	.	16	TRBJ2-1	TGTGCCAGCAGCTCCGGGACTAGAGGTTTTTACAATGAGCAGTTCTTC	CASSSGTRGFYNEQFF
TRBV7-7	TRBD2	.	16	TRBJ2-5	TGTGCCAGCAGCATACGACTAGCGGGAGGGGGAGAGACCCAGTACTTC	CASSIRLAGGGETQYF
TRBV10-1	TRBD1	.	14	TRBJ2-3	TGCGCCAGCAGTAGGGGGCCATCCACAGATACGCAGTATTTT	CASSRGPSTDTQYF
TRBV5-1	TRBD1	.	13	TRBJ1-1	TGCGCCAGCAGGACAGGGCAAAACACTGAAGCTTTCTTT	CASRTGQNTEAFF
TRBV19	.	.	13	TRBJ1-5	TGTGCCCCCTATCGGGGGGAAGAACAGCCCCAGCATTTT	CAPYRGEEQPQHF
TRBV12-3/TRBV12-4	TRBD1	.	13	TRBJ1-4	TGTGCCAGCAGTCGGACAGGGGGCGAAAAACTGTTTTTT	CASSRTGGEKLFF
TRBV6-5	TRBD1	.	15	TRBJ1-1	TGTGCCAGCAGTCGGTCCGGGACAGCAAACACTGAAGCTTTCTTT	CASSRSGTANTEAFF
TRBV3-1/TRBV3-2	.	.	14	TRBJ2-7	TGTGCCAGCAGCCAAGGAGGACTATACTACGAGCAGTACTTC	CASSQGGLYYEQYF
TRBV7-2	.	.	13	TRBJ2-3	TGTGCCAGCAGCGCCTATCGCGCAGATACGCAGTATTTT	CASSAYRADTQYF
TRBV2	TRBD1	few	16	TRBJ1-3	TGTGCCAGCAGGGGACAGGGCGGAGTAGCTGGAAACACCATATATTTT	CASRGQGGVAGNTIYF
TRBV7-2	TRBD1	.	16	TRBJ1-5	TGTGCCAGCAGCATGGGACAGGGCACTAGCAATCAGCCCCAGCATTTT	CASSMGQGTSNQPQHF
TRBV9	TRBD1	once	15	TRBJ1-1	TGTGCCAGCAGCGTAGAGGGGACAGCGAACACTGAAGCTTTCTTT	CASSVEGTANTEAFF
TRBV14	TRBD2	.	15	TRBJ2-5	TGTGCCAGCAGCCAAGGACTAGCGGGGGGGGAGACCCAGTACTTC	CASSQGLAGGETQYF